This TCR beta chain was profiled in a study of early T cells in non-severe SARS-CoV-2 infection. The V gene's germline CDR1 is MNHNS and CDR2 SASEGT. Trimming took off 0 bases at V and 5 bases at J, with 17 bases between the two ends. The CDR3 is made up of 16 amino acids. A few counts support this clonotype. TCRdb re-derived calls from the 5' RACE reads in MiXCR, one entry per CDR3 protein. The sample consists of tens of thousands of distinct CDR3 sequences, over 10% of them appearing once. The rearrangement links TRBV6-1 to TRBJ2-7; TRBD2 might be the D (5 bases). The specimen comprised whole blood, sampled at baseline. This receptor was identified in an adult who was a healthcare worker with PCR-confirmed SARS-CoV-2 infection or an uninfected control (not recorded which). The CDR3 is CASSEARVVEVDEQYF. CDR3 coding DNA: TGTGCCAGCAGTGAAGCGCGGGTGGTTGAGGTCGACGAGCAGTACTTC.